This T cell receptor beta chain is from a study of blood T cell repertoires in COVID-19. Background on the study: The United States, Italy and Spain were the sources of the acute and convalescent COVID-19 samples. PBMCs, B-cell-depleted T cells, or T cells provided the cDNA or gDNA that made up the material.

Germline CDR1 SGHRS, CDR2 YFSETQ. The CDR3 contains 15 residues. V was pared by 0 bases and J by 7 bases, with 5 bases of the junction left unmatched. Per the original methods: Amplification with reference gene primers provided the estimates of nucleated cell counts. TCRdb keeps only in-frame clones here, not all; method: immunoSEQ multiplex PCR. V and J calls and clone size are those listed in that table; D and trimming were worked out from the DNA. The sample contains roughly 200,000 clones, more than 70% of which appear only once. This TCR was sampled from a man aged 18 to 29 with active or convalescent COVID-19. The specimen sequenced was peripheral blood. The chain carries TRBV5-1 and TRBJ1-3; 9 bases line up with TRBD1. The CDR3 bases are TGCGCCAGCAGCTTGGCCGGGACAGGGAGCAACACCATATATTTT. Its protein product is CASSLAGTGSNTIYF.